Listed here are 27 T cell receptor beta chains from one sample, sequenced in a study of blood T cell repertoires in COVID-19. The repertoire was sequenced with immunoSEQ multiplex PCR; TCRdb's copy has only in-frame clones and lacks some. Here the sample spans some 390,000 clones, 80% to 90% being singletons. The sequencing sample was made of PBMCs or T cells enriched from blood (not recorded which). The source is a man aged 30-40 years who had recovered from COVID-19.

This chain links TRBV5-8 with TRBJ2-1, with 8 bases matching TRBD2. V trimming: 3 bases; J trimming: 0 bases; junction bases outside the gene matches: 5. The germline CDR1 and CDR2 sequences are SGHTS and YDEGEE. The CDR3 totals 16 residues. The CDR3: CASSSLSGISYNEQFF. The CDR3 DNA follows: TGTGCCAGCAGCTCCCTTAGCGGGATCTCCTACAATGAGCAGTTCTTC.

This sequence joins TRBV28 and TRBJ2-7; D not resolved. V lost 5 bases and J lost 3, with 11 bases in between. The CDR3 runs 13 residues. Germline V CDR1 and CDR2: MDHEN, SYDVKM. The CDR3 DNA follows: TGTGCCAGCAGTCCAAACTACAACTACGAGCAGTACTTC. Protein sequence: CASSPNYNYEQYF.

This chain links TRBV5-6 with TRBJ2-3; D gene uncertain. The CDR3 has 15 amino acids. Trimming removed 0 bases from V and 0 bases from J, with 8 bases in between. Germline CDR1 is SGHDT and CDR2 is YYEEEE. The CDR3 bases are TGTGCCAGCAGCTTGGCCGAGGTCAGCACAGATACGCAGTATTTT. Translated, it gives CASSLAEVSTDTQYF.

The table lists this clone with a count of one. This chain links TRBV5-4 with TRBJ2-7, with TRBD2 matching over 10 bases. Unmatched junction bases numbered 9, after V lost 0 bases and J lost 3 bases. The CDR3 runs to 17 residues. Looked up from germline, CDR1 is SGHNT and CDR2 is YYREEE (reference sequence). CDR3 sequence reads: CASSLAVLAGVNYEQYF. The CDR3 region has the DNA TGTGCCAGCAGCTTGGCGGTTCTAGCGGGAGTTAACTACGAGCAGTACTTC.

The chain uses TRBV28 and TRBJ1-6; 7 bases line up with TRBD1. CDR1 MDHEN and CDR2 SYDVKM come from the germline V gene. V lost 4 bases to trimming and J lost 5 bases; unmatched junction nucleotides: 5. The CDR3 runs 15 residues. CDR3 loop: CASSSGTANNSPLHF. CDR3 nucleotides: TGTGCCAGCAGTTCGGGGACAGCCAATAATTCACCCCTCCACTTT.

V gene TRBV18 combines with J gene TRBJ2-7; tentative D call: TRBD2 (5 bases). Germline V lookup: CDR1 KGHSH, CDR2 LQKENI. The CDR3 has 12 residues. V lost 6 bases and J lost 7, with 13 bases in between. The CDR3 coding sequence is TGTGCCAGCTCGGACTGGTCGGGGGAGCAGTACTTC. It codes for CASSDWSGEQYF.

The chain uses TRBV5-1 and TRBJ2-2; D is perhaps TRBD1 (6 bases). V was pared by 3 bases and J by 0 bases, with 9 bases between. The CDR3 runs to 15 residues. CDR1 SGHRS and CDR2 YFSETQ come from the germline V gene. The CDR3: CASSSGQPNTGELFF. The CDR3 DNA follows: TGCGCCAGCAGCTCGGGACAACCGAACACCGGGGAGCTGTTTTTT.

This chain connects TRBV24-1 to TRBJ1-2; D is ambiguous. Germline V CDR1 and CDR2: KGHDR, SFDVKD. The germline V and J ends were trimmed by 3 bases and 9 bases, with 7 bases remaining between them. The CDR3 extends over 11 amino acids. The CDR3 loop reads CATSDRWRYTF. The CDR3 DNA sequence: TGTGCCACCAGTGATCGATGGCGCTACACCTTC.

In this sample, this clone turned up once. V gene TRBV5-4 combines with J gene TRBJ2-3; 10 bases agree with TRBD2. CDR1 is SGHNT, CDR2 YYREEE, per germline (reference sequence). The J segment lost 4 bases and the V segment lost 1 base, leaving 3 bases of the junction unmatched. This CDR3 contains 15 residues. The CDR3 here is CASSLSGRAADTQYF. DNA of the CDR3: TGTGCCAGCAGCTTGAGCGGGAGGGCCGCAGATACGCAGTATTTT.

V is TRBV5-4 and J is TRBJ1-4; a possible D gene is TRBD1 (6 bases). The CDR3 spans 14 residues. Germline lookup yields CDR1 SGHNT and CDR2 YYREEE (reference sequence). The V end lost 4 bases, the J end lost 8 bases, and 15 bases lay between the germline ends. CDR3 DNA sequence: TGTGCCAGCAGCCTACAGGGATTTAGCGAAAAACTGTTTTTT. Translating it yields CASSLQGFSEKLFF.

CDR3 sequence (DNA): TGTGCCAGCAGCTTGTTCTCCACGGGTACCGGGGAGCTGTTTTTT. Translated, it gives CASSLFSTGTGELFF. The chain combines TRBV11-2 with TRBJ2-2; D ambiguous. Germline lookup yields CDR1 SGHAT and CDR2 FQNNGV. This CDR3 is 15 amino acids long. Trimming removed 3 bases at V and 5 bases at J, with 13 bases between. Looking up the rest from reference TRBV11-2 and TRBJ2-2 gives the full variable domain: EAGVAQSPRYKIIEKRQSVAFWCNPISGHATLYWYQQILGQGPKLLIQFQNNGVVDDSQLPKDRFSAERLKGVDSTLKIQPAKLEDSAVYLCASSLFSTGTGELFFGEGSRLTVL.

This rearrangement joins TRBV27 to TRBJ1-1, with D possibly being TRBD1 (6 bases). The germline V gene has CDR1 MNHEY and CDR2 SMNVEV (reference sequence). The germline V and J ends were trimmed by 6 bases and 3 bases, with 14 bases remaining between them. The CDR3 runs to 14 residues. This CDR3 reads CASSPGGGDTEAFF. The CDR3 DNA is TGTGCCAGCAGCCCGGGAGGGGGGGACACTGAAGCTTTCTTT.

V usage is TRBV6-5 and J usage is TRBJ2-2; D is perhaps TRBD1 (7 bases). The CDR3 length is 15 residues. With 6 bases removed from V and 0 bases from J, the gap between germline ends came to 11 bases. Germline lookup yields CDR1 MNHEY and CDR2 SVGAGI. In DNA, the CDR3 is TGTGCCAGCAGGGCGGGACAGTCGAACACCGGGGAGCTGTTTTTT. This translates into CASRAGQSNTGELFF.

The CDR3 region is CASSIAGQGVGLNTEAFF. The CDR3 DNA reads TGTGCCAGTAGTATAGCTGGACAGGGAGTCGGACTGAACACTGAAGCTTTCTTT. The chain recombines TRBV19 with TRBJ1-1; 8 bases agree with TRBD1. This CDR3 spans 18 amino acids. J lost 0 bases, V lost 1 base, and 10 bases had no gene match. CDR1 LNHDA and CDR2 SQIVND come from the germline V gene (reference sequence).

Remarks on this clone: Other DNA sequences in this sample translate to the same CDR3. The chain employs TRBV5-1 and TRBJ1-5; tentative D call: TRBD1 (5 bases). CDR3 size: 15 residues. Germline assignment: CDR1 SGHRS and CDR2 YFSETQ. Trimming removed 1 base from V and 1 base from J, with 9 bases in between. The CDR3 sequence is CASSLSGGSNQPQHF. The CDR3 coding sequence is TGCGCCAGCAGCTTGTCCGGGGGGAGCAATCAGCCCCAGCATTTT.

The chain carries TRBV25-1 and TRBJ2-7, with a tentative D call TRBD2 (5 bases). Germline values: CDR1 MGHDK, CDR2 SYGVNS. Trimming took off 8 bases at V and 3 bases at J, with 8 bases between the two ends. The CDR3 extends over 11 amino acids. The DNA for the CDR3 is TGTGCCAGCGAGGGTTACTACGAGCAGTACTTC. Amino acid sequence: CASEGYYEQYF.

This clone has only a few counts. This sequence joins TRBV18 and TRBJ1-5; D might be TRBD1 (5 bases). V was shortened by 4 bases and J by 3 bases, with 10 bases between the two germline ends. This CDR3 region has 14 residues. Germline assignment: CDR1 KGHSH and CDR2 LQKENI. This CDR3 reads CASSRQGNNQPQHF. CDR3 DNA: TGTGCCAGCTCACGGCAGGGAAACAATCAGCCCCAGCATTTT.

Notes on this clone: The same CDR3 arises from other DNA sequences in this sample as well. The chain joins TRBV7-9 to TRBJ1-3; D gene unclear. CDR1 is SEHNR, CDR2 FQNEAQ, per germline (reference sequence). The CDR3 is 13 residues long. Trimming left V 3 bases short and J 1 base short, with 4 bases between. DNA for the CDR3: TGTGCCAGCAGCTTGGCATCTGGAAACACCATATATTTT. This codes for CASSLASGNTIYF.

This chain links TRBV7-8 with TRBJ2-2, with D perhaps TRBD1 (6 bases). Trimming removed 3 bases at V and 4 bases at J, with 9 bases between. CDR3 length: 14 residues. Germline V lookup: CDR1 SGHVS, CDR2 FQNEAQ. The CDR3 DNA reads as TGTGCCAGCAGCTTGGGGGCCGGCACCGGGGAGCTGTTTTTT. Its protein product is CASSLGAGTGELFF.

This clone was picked up a small number of times. This chain uses TRBV27 with TRBJ2-2; maybe TRBD1 (6 bases). Per germline, CDR1 MNHEY and CDR2 SMNVEV (reference sequence). The length of the CDR3 is 15 residues. Trimming left V 5 bases short and J 4 bases short, with 14 bases between. The CDR3 sequence is CASSLFTGPTGELFF. CDR3 bases: TGTGCCAGCAGTCTATTCACAGGGCCCACCGGGGAGCTGTTTTTT.

The chain carries TRBV6-5 and TRBJ2-1; D is ambiguous. V lost 2 bases, J lost 8 bases, and 19 bases lay in between. The CDR3 length is 16 residues. Per the germline V gene, CDR1 is MNHEY and CDR2 is SVGAGI. CDR3 residues: CASSYGPTSGIDEQFF. CDR3 sequence (DNA): TGTGCCAGCAGTTACGGGCCGACCAGTGGTATTGATGAGCAGTTCTTC.

The chain links TRBV7-9 to TRBJ2-7, with 8 bases aligning to TRBD1. CDR1 and CDR2 from the germline V gene are SEHNR and FQNEAQ (reference sequence). CDR3 length equals 14 residues. V was clipped by 4 bases and J by 2 bases; unmatched bases: 4. The CDR3 sequence is CASSSQGGTYEQYF. The CDR3 DNA is TGTGCCAGCAGCTCACAGGGGGGAACCTACGAGCAGTACTTC.

The chain has TRBV5-1 and TRBJ2-2; 8 bases fit TRBD2. Germline lookup yields CDR1 SGHRS and CDR2 YFSETQ. This CDR3 is built from 14 residues. With 0 bases clipped from V and 7 bases from J, the junction kept 2 bases outside the gene matches. CDR3: CASSLEREIGELFF. The CDR3 DNA is TGCGCCAGCAGCTTGGAGCGGGAGATCGGGGAGCTGTTTTTT.

V and J are TRBV28 and TRBJ1-2; the D gene is possibly TRBD1 (6 bases). Germline CDR1 and CDR2: MDHEN and SYDVKM. The CDR3 has 15 residues. Trimming left V 7 bases short and J 2 bases short, with 17 bases between. CDR3 residues: CASTLPRGGNYGYTF. CDR3 sequence (DNA): TGTGCCAGCACCCTGCCCAGGGGTGGAAACTATGGCTACACCTTC.

The rearrangement uses TRBV18 and TRBJ1-1; the match to TRBD1 covers 7 bases. CDR3 length: 13 amino acids. The V segment lost 8 bases and the J segment 1 base; nucleotides outside the gene matches: 4. Germline values: CDR1 KGHSH, CDR2 LQKENI. The CDR3 DNA follows: TGTGCCAGCCGTGAGGGGGCGAACACTGAAGCTTTCTTT. This sequence encodes CASREGANTEAFF.

In its sample, this clone was seen once. The chain couples TRBV19 to TRBJ2-1; D not resolved. Between the trimmed V and J ends, which lost 2 bases and 5 bases, there was a span of 7 bases. CDR3 length: 13 residues. The germline gives CDR1 LNHDA, CDR2 SQIVND (reference sequence). CDR3 nucleotides: TGTGCCAGTAGTATATACCAGGACAATGAGCAGTTCTTC. This translates into CASSIYQDNEQFF.

V usage is TRBV7-8 and J usage is TRBJ2-7; D may be TRBD1 (6 bases). This CDR3 has 15 residues. Germline CDR1 reads SGHVS; CDR2 reads FQNEAQ. Trimming took off 10 bases at V and 6 bases at J, with 25 bases between the two ends. CDR3 amino acids: CATTVRQGTEVEQYF. As DNA, the CDR3 is TGTGCCACCACGGTTCGGCAGGGGACCGAGGTCGAGCAGTACTTC.